This T cell receptor beta chain emerged from a study of blood T cells in healthy people across ages. CDR1 and CDR2 (germline): DFQATT, SNEGSKA (reference sequence). Trimming cost V 1 base and J 5 bases, with 17 bases left between them. This CDR3 has 15 amino acids. For the second PCR, which ran for 7 to 11 cycles, a sample-barcoded 5' primer and a J-beta primer mix were used. TCRdb fed the 5' RACE reads into MiXCR, producing one record per CDR3 protein. The sample includes hundreds of thousands of distinct CDR3 sequences, 58% of them seen just once. Study-wide results and caveats: With naive T cell percentage, TCR beta diversity showed a strong correlation.

This clonotype was observed a few times. Its cognate antigen is unknown. Sequencing was carried out using blood. The genes are TRBV20-1 and TRBJ2-5; TRBD1 might be the D (6 bases). The sequence came from a man aged 55 to 69 in good health. CDR3 bases: TGCAGTGCTAGAGGGGGGACACCCATCCATGAGACCCAGTACTTC. Translated, it gives CSARGGTPIHETQYF.